Below are 22 T cell receptor beta chains sequenced from a single sample in a study of blood T cells in healthy people across ages. Primers used in a second PCR of roughly 6 to 12 cycles were a sample-barcoded 5' primer and a J-beta primer mix. TCRdb re-called the 5' RACE reads through MiXCR, storing one row per CDR3 protein. The sample holds 550,000 to 800,000 distinct CDR3 sequences, 32% seen once. Sequenced: blood. Every receptor here comes from a woman of 80 years or more in good health.

As concerns this clonotype: A much larger clonotype is one base distant, so this may be a read error. This chain uses TRBV6-6 with TRBJ2-4; either TRBD1 or TRBD2 may supply D (5 bases each). The CDR3 sequence is 14 residues long. From germline, CDR1 is MNHNY and CDR2 SVGAGI (reference sequence). The CDR3 bases are TGTGCCAGCAGTTACGGCAGGGAGTCGGGCATTCAGTGCTTC. It is translated as CASSYGRESGIQCF.

This clonotype was recorded many times. The chain recombines TRBV15 with TRBJ1-5; D is undetermined. CDR3 length: 17 amino acids. V shed 0 bases and J shed 1 base, with 13 bases lying between them. The germline gives CDR1 LNHNV, CDR2 YYDKDF (reference sequence). The CDR3 loop reads CATSRDRMALSNQPQHF. DNA for the CDR3: TGTGCCACCAGCAGAGACAGGATGGCCCTAAGCAATCAGCCCCAGCATTTT.

This rearrangement joins TRBV5-6 to TRBJ1-5; 9 bases are shared with TRBD1. This CDR3 is built from 14 residues. The germline V gene has CDR1 SGHDT and CDR2 YYEEEE. V lost 4 bases to trimming and J lost 5 bases; unmatched junction nucleotides: 4. The CDR3 DNA is TGTGCCAGCAGCCGGGGGACAGGGCATCAGCCCCAGCATTTT. Protein sequence: CASSRGTGHQPQHF.

This clonotype was counted ten times or more. The gene calls are TRBV3-1 and TRBJ2-5, with no clear D. Germline CDR1 LGHDT, CDR2 YNNKEL (reference sequence). The V end lost 1 base, the J end lost 5 bases, and 8 bases lay between the germline ends. The CDR3 sequence is 13 residues long. CDR3 sequence reads: CASSQGFMETQYF. The CDR3 coding sequence is TGTGCCAGCAGCCAAGGATTTATGGAGACCCAGTACTTC.

The chain has TRBV7-8 and TRBJ2-1; D might be TRBD1 or TRBD2, each matching 5 bases. The V end was cut by 5 bases, the J end by 4 bases, with 21 bases between. This CDR3 contains 17 residues. Germline V gene sequence: CDR1 SGHVS, CDR2 FQNEAQ. In nucleotides, the CDR3 is TGTGCCAGCAGCCCCCGGGGCGCGTCCCTTGAGTACAATGAGCAGTTCTTC. Its translation is CASSPRGASLEYNEQFF.

The rearrangement links TRBV12-3 or TRBV12-4 to TRBJ2-3; 8 nucleotides agree with TRBD1. Trimming at V came to 1 base and at J to 3 bases, leaving 6 bases not matched to a gene. This CDR3 contains 16 residues. The CDR3 bases are TGTGCCAGCAGTTTAGGGGACAGGTTCAGGACAGATACGCAGTATTTT. Protein product: CASSLGDRFRTDTQYF.

This clonotype has more than one count but fewer than ten. A read error may be the cause here, since a much bigger clone is one base away. The CDR3 region is CASSQEAAGEETQYF. The CDR3 DNA reads TGCGCCAGCAGCCAAGAGGCGGCGGGGGAAGAGACCCAGTACTTC. V is TRBV4-1 and J is TRBJ2-5; TRBD2 agrees at 7 bases. The CDR3 extends over 15 amino acids. Germline trimming cut 0 bases from V and 3 bases from J; bases unmatched to any gene: 4. In germline, CDR1 is MGHRA, CDR2 YSYEKL.

The table lists this clonotype with a few counts. The CDR3 sequence is CASSPSLTGASYEQFF. DNA for the CDR3: TGTGCCAGCAGTCCCTCCCTGACAGGGGCTTCCTACGAGCAGTTCTTC. This chain joins TRBV27 and TRBJ2-1; 8 nucleotides match TRBD1. Germline V gene data show CDR1 as MNHEY and CDR2 as SMNVEV (reference sequence). This CDR3 comprises 16 residues. With V trimmed by 5 bases and J by 10 bases, 16 bases remained unmatched.

V and J are TRBV29-1 and TRBJ2-7; the D gene is possibly TRBD1 (6 bases). CDR3 length equals 12 residues. Per germline, CDR1 SQVTM and CDR2 ANQGSEA. Trimming stripped 7 bases from V and 2 bases from J, with 12 bases between. The CDR3: CSAKQGTYEQYF. The CDR3 coding sequence is TGCAGCGCAAAACAGGGAACCTACGAGCAGTACTTC.

Details on this clonotype: This may stem from a read error, because a much larger clone lies one nucleotide away. This sequence joins TRBV5-1 and TRBJ1-2, with 7 bases that match TRBD1. The CDR3 has 15 amino acids. Germline V gives CDR1 SGHRS, CDR2 YFSETQ. The V and J ends lost 0 bases and 0 bases, in that order; junction bases with no gene match: 2. The CDR3 nucleotides are TGCGCCAGCAGCTTGGGGGACAGATCTAACTATGGCTACACCTTC. It codes for CASSLGDRSNYGYTF.

This clonotype was counted many times. This chain uses TRBV5-6 with TRBJ2-5; D not certain. CDR1 and CDR2 (germline): SGHDT, YYEEEE. This CDR3 region has 14 residues. V lost 1 base and J 1 base, leaving 8 bases between the germline ends. The CDR3 loop is CASSLKWGQETQYF. In DNA, the CDR3 is TGTGCCAGCAGCTTGAAGTGGGGCCAAGAGACCCAGTACTTC. Using reference TRBV5-6 and TRBJ2-5 for the parts outside the CDR3, the full variable domain is DAGVTQSPTHLIKTRGQQVTLRCSPKSGHDTVSWYQQALGQGPQFIFQYYEEEERQRGNFPDRFSGHQFPNYSSELNVNALLLGDSALYLCASSLKWGQETQYFGPGTRLLVL.

V is TRBV14 and J is TRBJ2-1, with 9 bases lining up with TRBD2. CDR1 and CDR2 from the germline V gene are SGHDN and FVKESK. This CDR3 has 16 amino acids. Unmatched junction bases numbered 9, after V lost 6 bases and J lost 3 bases. The CDR3 sequence: CASSLKGGGVYNEQFF. CDR3 nucleotides: TGTGCCAGCAGTCTGAAGGGCGGGGGGGTCTACAATGAGCAGTTCTTC.

This clonotype was recorded a few times. This sequence joins TRBV21-1 and TRBJ2-1; the D call of TRBD1 is as the table states it, not checked on the DNA. TRBV21-1 is given as a pseudogene. The CDR3 covers 18 residues. For the CDR3, the DNA is TGTGCCAGCAGCCCGTCGGACAGGGGGTTATCGCCATACAATGAGCAGTTCTTC. This sequence encodes CASSPSDRGLSPYNEQFF.

This clonotype was found a few times. V is TRBV20-1 and J is TRBJ2-7; 7 bases are shared with TRBD1. The CDR3 has 12 amino acids. J gave up 2 bases and V 7 bases, and 5 bases lay outside the gene matches. Germline CDR1 is DFQATT and CDR2 is SNEGSKA (reference sequence). CDR3 nucleotides: TGCAGTGGCGCGACAGGGACCTACGAGCAGTACTTC. It is translated as CSGATGTYEQYF.

This clonotype was observed many times. The rearrangement links TRBV6-5 to TRBJ1-6, with 9 bases identical to TRBD1. Per germline, CDR1 MNHEY and CDR2 SVGAGI. The CDR3 sequence is 18 residues long. Germline trimming cut 4 bases from V and 0 bases from J; bases unmatched to any gene: 7. The CDR3 reads CASSSQGATGSYNSPLHF. For the CDR3, the DNA is TGTGCCAGCAGTTCACAGGGGGCGACGGGCTCCTATAATTCACCCCTCCACTTT.

This sequence joins TRBV7-2 and TRBJ2-3; 13 bases agree with TRBD2. The CDR3 is made up of 19 amino acids. CDR1 is SGHTA and CDR2 is FQGNSA in the germline V gene. J lost 2 bases, V lost 5 bases, and 13 bases had no gene match. CDR3 coding DNA: TGTGCCAGCAGCCCATCTTTCCCGGGACTAGCGGGGATCACAGATACGCAGTATTTT. As protein: CASSPSFPGLAGITDTQYF.

In its sample, this clonotype was seen many times. The chain uses TRBV10-3 and TRBJ2-5, with D perhaps matching TRBD1 (6 bases). The V end lost 0 bases, the J end lost 4 bases, and 12 bases lay between the germline ends. Looked up from germline, CDR1 is ENHRY and CDR2 is SYGVKD. The CDR3 runs to 15 residues. The CDR3 loop reads CAISESTGRGETQYF. In nucleotides, the CDR3 is TGTGCCATCAGTGAGTCGACGGGCAGGGGAGAGACCCAGTACTTC.

The genes are TRBV7-2 and TRBJ2-1; the D gene is possibly TRBD1 (5 bases). Trimming took 1 base from V and 6 from J, leaving 13 bases between them. Germline CDR1 and CDR2: SGHTA and FQGNSA. This CDR3 spans 15 amino acids. CDR3 nucleotides: TGTGCCAGCAGCTTAGAGGGGTCCGTAGGCAATGAGCAGTTCTTC. This translates into CASSLEGSVGNEQFF.

This chain links TRBV5-5 with TRBJ1-5, with TRBD1 as a possible D gene (5 bases). The CDR3 has 13 amino acids. Germline-derived CDR1 and CDR2 are SGHKS and YYEKEE (reference sequence). V shed 7 bases and J shed 3 bases, with 11 bases lying between them. CDR3 amino acids: CASGRDPNQPQHF. CDR3 bases: TGTGCCAGCGGCCGGGACCCCAATCAGCCCCAGCATTTT.

In the case of this clonotype: It may be a read error: a sequence one base away is much more abundant. V usage is TRBV25-1 and J usage is TRBJ2-7, with D perhaps TRBD1 (5 bases). The J call may be incorrect, as the DNA end agrees better with TRBJ2-5. Germline lookup yields CDR1 MGHDK and CDR2 SYGVNS. The CDR3 contains 14 residues. The CDR3 loop is CASSEGLRWGTQYF. DNA of the CDR3: TGTGCCAGCAGTGAGGGGCTCCGGTGGGGGACCCAGTACTTC.

As regards this clonotype: One junction end does not reproduce the germline sequence, and a read error may be involved. The V call is TRBV7-6, the J call TRBJ2-2, with D unresolved. The length of the CDR3 is 13 residues. Germline V gene sequence: CDR1 SGHVS, CDR2 FNYEAQ. CDR3 residues: CAGSLIHTGELFF. DNA of the CDR3: TGTGCCGGCAGCTTAATCCACACCGGGGAGCTGTTTTTT.

The V gene is TRBV7-7, the J gene TRBJ1-1, with D possibly being TRBD1 (5 bases). The ends were cut back, 5 bases at V and 7 bases at J, with 14 bases in the middle. Germline loops: CDR1 SSHAT, CDR2 FNYEAQ (reference sequence). This CDR3 is built from 13 residues. CDR3 in DNA: TGTGCCAGCAGCCGGGACGGGGGAGGTGAAGCTTTCTTT. The encoded protein is CASSRDGGGEAFF.